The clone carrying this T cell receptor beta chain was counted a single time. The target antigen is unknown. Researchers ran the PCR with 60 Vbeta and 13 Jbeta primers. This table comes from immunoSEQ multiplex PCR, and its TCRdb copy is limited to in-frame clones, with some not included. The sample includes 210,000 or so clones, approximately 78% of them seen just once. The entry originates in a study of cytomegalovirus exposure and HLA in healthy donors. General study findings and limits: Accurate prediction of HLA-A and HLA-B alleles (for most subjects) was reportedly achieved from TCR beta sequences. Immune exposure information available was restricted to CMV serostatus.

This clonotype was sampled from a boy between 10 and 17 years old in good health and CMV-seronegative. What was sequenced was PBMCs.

Here the CDR3 DNA reads TGTGCCAGCAGCGTCGGGATGAGCACAGATACGCAGTATTTT. As protein: CASSVGMSTDTQYF. The chain carries TRBV11-2 and TRBJ2-3; D may be TRBD2 (5 bases). The CDR3 spans 14 residues. Trimming took off 5 bases at V and 0 bases at J, with 9 bases between the two ends. The germline CDR1 and CDR2 sequences are SGHAT and FQNNGV.